The text below deals with one T cell receptor beta chain. This clone has only one observation. Its antigen is not yet known. Base qualities are not at hand, and no much larger clone is one base apart. The CDR3 goes from the cysteine to the phenylalanine over 17 residues. The read is trimmed to its CDR3 DNA, 51 bases read in frame from base 1. In the germline V gene (reference sequence), CDR1 corresponds to MNHNY and CDR2 to SVGAGI. The germline V end is reduced by 5 bases and the J end by 6 bases; junction bases left unmatched: 16. This sample stems from a study of blood T cell repertoires in COVID-19 (TCRdb year 2020). In terms of the full investigation: Samples from collaborators originated in the United States, Italy and Spain and spanned both the acute and convalescent phases of COVID-19. The material from the prospective study consisted of cDNA or gDNA derived from T cells, B-cell-depleted T cells, or PBMCs. Subjects who had been exposed to COVID-19, were actively infected with it, or had recovered from it provided the deeply sampled blood TCRbeta repertoires that made up the dataset. A freely available public database, intended as a resource for researchers studying the immune response to SARS-CoV-2, is where the repertoires were released. The samples were drawn from the first 160 participants of the ongoing ImmuneRACE study and from some 1,300 subjects provided by 6 global collaborators. A de-identified subject ID, COVID-19 status, age in years and sex were almost always included in the sample metadata. Where HLA class I and class II types were available, the types were taken from metadata supplied by the sample provider, not from assay-based typing. Points the paper makes about the study in general: Clinical and demographic metadata were provided uncurated, with the amount varying by source and participant.

TCRbeta CDR3 regions were amplified from genomic DNA by means of the immunoSEQ Assay, a bias-controlled multiplex PCR. The study's processing was this. Nucleated cell counts per sample were estimated from amplification of reference gene primers within the assay. To quantify the absolute abundance of each unique TCRbeta CDR3 rearrangement, sequence reads were collapsed and filtered. Productive Simpson clonality was computed per sample as the square root of Simpson's diversity index over productive rearrangements. TCRdb carries this immuneACCESS record with in-frame sequences only. Its versions omit some clonotypes, under half of them owing to an unresolved V gene in the studies checked, with the rest unexplained. V and J calls and clone size are copied from that table; D and trimming were computed from the DNA. The sample yields 210,000 or so clones; nearly 90% were counted once. The ten largest clones represent 10% to 12% of the sample.

Enrolling through a virtual design, the prospective study's participants ranged in age from about 18 to 89 years and lived across roughly 24 United States geographic areas. Cohort assignment in the prospective study relied on participant-reported clinical history from a screening survey and a study questionnaire. For ImmuneRACE Cohort 3, a participant was defined as recovered based on two consecutive negative NP/OP PCR tests, clearance by a healthcare professional, or resolution of symptoms. In the prospective study, whole blood, serum and a nasopharyngeal or oropharyngeal swab were collected from each participant by mobile phlebotomists. Additional blood draws and questionnaires over an approximately 2-month period could optionally be provided by prospective study participants. Blood samples from the prospective study were shipped frozen or at room temperature prior to DNA extraction.

Sequenced material: PBMCs or T cells enriched from blood (not recorded which). This receptor was identified in a man in his thirties or forties who had recovered from COVID-19. The chain was built from TRBV6-6 and TRBJ2-1; 7 central nucleotides agree with TRBD2. The sequenced DNA: TGTGCCAGCAGTCAAAGGAGGAGCGGGATGGTCTTCAATGAGCAGTTCTTC. This translates into CASSQRRSGMVFNEQFF.